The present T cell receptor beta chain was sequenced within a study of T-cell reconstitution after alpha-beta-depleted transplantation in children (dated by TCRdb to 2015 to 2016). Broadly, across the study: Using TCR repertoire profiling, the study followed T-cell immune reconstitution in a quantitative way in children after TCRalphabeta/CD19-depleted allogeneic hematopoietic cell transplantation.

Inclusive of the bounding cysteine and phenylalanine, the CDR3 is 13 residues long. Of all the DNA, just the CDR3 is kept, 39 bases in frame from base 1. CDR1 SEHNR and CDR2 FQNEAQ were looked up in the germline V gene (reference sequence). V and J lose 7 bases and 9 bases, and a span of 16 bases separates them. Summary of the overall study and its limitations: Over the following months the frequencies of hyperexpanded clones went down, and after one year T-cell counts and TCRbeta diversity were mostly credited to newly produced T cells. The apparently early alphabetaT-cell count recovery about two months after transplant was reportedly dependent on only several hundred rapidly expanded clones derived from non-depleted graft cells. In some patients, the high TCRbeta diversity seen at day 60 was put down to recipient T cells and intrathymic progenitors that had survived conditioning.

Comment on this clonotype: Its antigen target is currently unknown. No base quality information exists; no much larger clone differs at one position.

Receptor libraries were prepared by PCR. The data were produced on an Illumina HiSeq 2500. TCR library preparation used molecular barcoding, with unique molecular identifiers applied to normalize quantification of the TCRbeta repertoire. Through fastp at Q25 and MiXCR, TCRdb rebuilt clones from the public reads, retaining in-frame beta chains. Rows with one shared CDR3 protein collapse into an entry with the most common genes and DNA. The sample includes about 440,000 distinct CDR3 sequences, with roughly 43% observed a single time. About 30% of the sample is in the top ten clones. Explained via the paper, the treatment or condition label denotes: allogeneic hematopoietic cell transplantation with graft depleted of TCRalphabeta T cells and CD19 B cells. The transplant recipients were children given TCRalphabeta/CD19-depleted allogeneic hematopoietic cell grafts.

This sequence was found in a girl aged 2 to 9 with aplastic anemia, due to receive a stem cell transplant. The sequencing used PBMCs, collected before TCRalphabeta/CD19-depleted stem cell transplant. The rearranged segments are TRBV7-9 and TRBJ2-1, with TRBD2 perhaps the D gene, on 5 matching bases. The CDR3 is CASKPGRIPEQFF. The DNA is TGTGCCAGCAAGCCGGGAAGGATTCCTGAGCAGTTCTTC.